A selection of T cell receptor beta chains follows, all from one sample in a study of ipilimumab plus nivolumab after autologous stem cell transplantation. Profiling relied on immunoSEQ multiplex PCR, and the TCRdb table lists in-frame clones only, not all of them. The data contain tens of thousands of clones, about 83% of them singletons. The source was PBMCs, collected in a trial of ipilimumab plus nivolumab as post-transplant consolidation. The receptors were sampled from a male donor with diffuse large B-cell lymphoma. CDR3s include the opening cysteine and the closing phenylalanine or tryptophan. Not all rows give a size; the values are once, few, many and, for expanded clones, a class.

v_call	clone_size	cdr3_aa
TRBV2	NA	CASRYRVNNEQFF
TRBV2	NA	CASRYGLADLSSYEQYF
TRBV30	NA	CACRDRGRGNIQYF
TRBV2	NA	CASSESRDRVRNSPLHF
TRBV7-2	NA	CASSLVGGGFADTQYF
TRBV6-1	few	CASSAATGGGSDYGYTF
TRBV4-3	NA	CASSQEGGPKGVDEKLFF
TRBV5-4	NA	CASSSGTGLNTEAFF
TRBV7-9	NA	CASSSGGDRPYEQYF
TRBV2	few	CASRSGLPNSPLHF
TRBV12-5	once	CASNWGGRSTGELFF
TRBV28	NA	CASSGGMRQKQETQYF
TRBV7-2	NA	CASSFDSLLYEQYF
TRBV6-5	NA	CASSRHGRTNEKLFF
TRBV25-1	NA	CASSKSTRGNTEAFF
TRBV5-1	NA	CASSRDPTGDSNQPQHF
TRBV7-2	once	CASRQQETQYF
TRBV5-4	NA	CASSLREGSDEQYF
TRBV6-5	NA	CASSRQGESYNEQFF
TRBV6-6	NA	CASSYGTSGYTF
TRBV7-2	NA	CASSPQRDTDTQYF
TRBV7-9	NA	CASSLAGSGEQYF
TRBV4-1	NA	CASSQGHSGNTIYF
TRBV15	NA	CATSRDQPSTSRFYNEQFF
TRBV19	NA	CASSLGQSTDTQYF
TRBV2	NA	CASEKDRVNTDTQYF
TRBV5-6	NA	CASSRGTGVGSPLHF
TRBV11-1	NA	CASRGPGPNEQFF
TRBV27	once	CASSFGTGQDGYTF
TRBV27	NA	CASSKGAGGFTDTQYF
TRBV7-2	NA	CASSLYGDTYYNSPLHF
TRBV2	NA	CASISDVSSYNSPLHF
TRBV6-5	NA	CASSSGSAGRETQYF
TRBV4-1	NA	CASSLLWGLEKLFF
TRBV30	NA	CAWSVIRASGSSYEQYF
TRBV6-6	NA	CASTGQGGFNSPLHF
TRBV19	NA	CASRRAGGLEETQYF
TRBV5-5	NA	CASSHQPIGEKLFF
TRBV19	NA	CASSIIGGVTEAFF
TRBV5-1	NA	CASSLDRDATPFF
TRBV4-1	once	CASSQGTSGGGDEQFF
TRBV4-1	NA	CASSQGYQETQYF
TRBV10-3	NA	CAISEAQQGAANEKLFF
TRBV5-5	NA	CASSLELNTEAFF